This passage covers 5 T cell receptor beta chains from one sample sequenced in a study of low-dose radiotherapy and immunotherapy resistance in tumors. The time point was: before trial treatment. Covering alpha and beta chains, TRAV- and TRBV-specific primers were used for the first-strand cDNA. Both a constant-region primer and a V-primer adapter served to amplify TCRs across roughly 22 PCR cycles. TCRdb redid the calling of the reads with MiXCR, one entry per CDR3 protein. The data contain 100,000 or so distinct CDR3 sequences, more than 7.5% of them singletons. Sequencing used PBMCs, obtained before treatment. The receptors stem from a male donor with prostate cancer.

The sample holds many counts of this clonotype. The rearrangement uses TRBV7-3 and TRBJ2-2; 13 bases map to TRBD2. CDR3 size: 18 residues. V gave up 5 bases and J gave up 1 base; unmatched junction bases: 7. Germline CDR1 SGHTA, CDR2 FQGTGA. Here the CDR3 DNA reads TGTGCCAGCAGCCCATCGACTAGCGGGAGGAAGAACACCGGGGAGCTGTTTTTT. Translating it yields CASSPSTSGRKNTGELFF.

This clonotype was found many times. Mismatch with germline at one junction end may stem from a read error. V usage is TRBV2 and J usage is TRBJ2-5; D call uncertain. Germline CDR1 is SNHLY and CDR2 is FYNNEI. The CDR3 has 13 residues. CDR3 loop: CASSEELSTVRDF. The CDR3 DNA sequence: TGTGCCAGCAGTGAAGAACTCAGCACCGTACGGGACTTC.

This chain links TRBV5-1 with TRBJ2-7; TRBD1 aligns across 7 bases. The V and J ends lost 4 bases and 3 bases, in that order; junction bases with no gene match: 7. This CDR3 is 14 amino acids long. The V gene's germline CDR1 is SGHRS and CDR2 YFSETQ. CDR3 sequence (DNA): TGCGCCAGCAGCCGGGACAGCAGCATCTACGAGCAGTACTTC. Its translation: CASSRDSSIYEQYF.

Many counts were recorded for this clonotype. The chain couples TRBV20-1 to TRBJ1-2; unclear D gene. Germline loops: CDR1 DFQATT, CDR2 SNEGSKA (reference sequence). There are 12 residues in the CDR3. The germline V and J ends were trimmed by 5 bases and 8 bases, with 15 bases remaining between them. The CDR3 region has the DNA TGCAGTGCTCGCAGCTCCAAGGGAGGCTACACCTTC. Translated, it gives CSARSSKGGYTF.

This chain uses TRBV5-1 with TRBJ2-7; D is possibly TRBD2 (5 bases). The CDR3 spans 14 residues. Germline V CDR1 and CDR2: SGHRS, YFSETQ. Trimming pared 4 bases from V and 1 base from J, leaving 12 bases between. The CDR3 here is CASSPEGLSYEQYF. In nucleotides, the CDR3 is TGCGCCAGCAGCCCCGAGGGTCTATCCTACGAGCAGTACTTC.